The rows below give T cell receptor beta chains drawn from one sample of a study of shared clonotypes between healthy human individuals. Only in-frame clones appear in the TCRdb table, and some are missing; sequencing was by immunoSEQ multiplex PCR. The sample has 1,500,000 or so clones; approximately 98.5% are singletons. The specimen sequenced was naive CD4+ T cells sorted from blood. The receptor source for this set is a man aged 25-45 years in good health. CDR3s include the opening cysteine and the closing phenylalanine or tryptophan. The order of the fields is D gene, J gene, V gene, CDR3 protein, CDR3 DNA. The D gene is left open where the match is weak.

TRBD1,TRBJ1-2,TRBV6-1,CASSEAGGLYGYTF,TGTGCCAGCAGTGAAGCAGGGGGCCTCTATGGCTACACCTTC
TRBD1,TRBJ1-4,TRBV7-2,CASSPGQGYEKLFF,TGTGCCAGCAGCCCGGGACAGGGTTATGAAAAACTGTTTTTT
.,TRBJ1-4,TRBV19,CASSLGGISEKLFF,TGTGCCAGTAGTTTAGGCGGCATCTCTGAAAAACTGTTTTTT
TRBD1,TRBJ1-4,TRBV5-1,CASSLARQGAGEKLFF,TGCGCCAGCAGCTTGGCCCGACAGGGGGCAGGAGAAAAACTGTTTTTT
.,TRBJ1-2,TRBV4-3,CASSRTGLHYGYTF,TGCGCCAGCAGCCGAACGGGACTCCACTATGGCTACACCTTC
TRBD1,TRBJ2-1,TRBV12-5,CASGSGQGYNEQFF,TGTGCTAGTGGTTCAGGACAGGGGTACAATGAGCAGTTCTTC
.,TRBJ1-1,TRBV7-9,CASSGGGLTEAFF,TGTGCCAGCAGCGGGGGGGGCCTCACTGAAGCTTTCTTT
.,TRBJ2-1,TRBV28,CASSPDRRGLAVF,TGTGCCAGCAGTCCCGATAGGAGGGGGCTGGCGGTCTTC
.,TRBJ1-1,TRBV27,CASSLSRRGLVIPDSPTEAFF,TGTGCCAGCAGTTTATCGAGGCGGGGACTTGTAATACCCGACAGTCCCACTGAAGCTTTCTTT
.,TRBJ2-2,TRBV5-1,CASGGTAVNTGELFF,TGCGCCAGCGGCGGGACAGCCGTGAACACCGGGGAGCTGTTTTTT
.,TRBJ1-1,TRBV7-2,CASSLETLTGSGTEAFF,TGTGCCAGCAGCTTAGAGACCTTGACGGGGTCCGGCACTGAAGCTTTCTTT
TRBD2,TRBJ2-1,TRBV18,CASSPPRTSGGGYNEQFF,TGTGCCAGCTCACCTCCTCGGACTAGCGGGGGAGGTTACAATGAGCAGTTCTTC
TRBD2,TRBJ2-7,TRBV11-2,CASSLVRAGGLYEQYF,TGTGCCAGCAGCTTAGTTCGGGCGGGAGGGCTATACGAGCAGTACTTC
TRBD2,TRBJ2-1,TRBV19,CASRSSGSGSYNEQFF,TGTGCCAGTAGGAGTAGCGGGTCCGGCTCCTACAATGAGCAGTTCTTC
.,TRBJ2-5,TRBV5-1,CASSLVMGVQETQYF,TGCGCCAGCAGCTTGGTAATGGGAGTTCAAGAGACCCAGTACTTC
.,TRBJ1-2,TRBV18,CASSPLDRRGYTF,TGTGCCAGCTCACCGCTAGACAGGAGAGGCTACACCTTC